These 5 T cell receptor beta chains originate from one sample sequenced in a study of T cell changes during pregnancy in multiple sclerosis. The method was immunoSEQ multiplex PCR; TCRdb's version includes in-frame clones alone and lacks a portion of them. The sample consists of around 34,000 clones, over 75% of them appearing once. The source material was CD8+ T cells from peripheral blood mononuclear cells, sampled before pregnancy. Source of these receptors: a female donor with multiple sclerosis, enrolled in a pregnancy study.

The CDR3 loop reads CASSPTGREQYF. The CDR3 DNA sequence: TGTGCCAGCAGCCCGACAGGGCGGGAGCAGTACTTC. The gene calls are TRBV5-4 and TRBJ2-7, with TRBD1 identical over 7 bases. J gave up 7 bases and V 4 bases, and 5 bases lay outside the gene matches. The CDR3 has 12 amino acids. In germline, CDR1 is SGHNT, CDR2 YYREEE (reference sequence).

This clone was detected a few times. V is TRBV19 and J is TRBJ2-7; 9 bases match TRBD2. Per the germline V gene, CDR1 is LNHDA and CDR2 is SQIVND (reference sequence). The CDR3 contains 13 residues. V lost 6 bases, J lost 3 bases, and 3 bases stayed unmatched. This CDR3 reads CASSATSGYEQYF. In DNA, the CDR3 is TGTGCCAGTAGCGCGACTAGCGGCTACGAGCAGTACTTC.

The genes are TRBV6-5 and TRBJ2-1, with TRBD1 matching 7 bases. From germline, CDR1 is MNHEY and CDR2 SVGAGI. V shed 7 bases and J 3 bases; nucleotides not matched to a gene: 6. The CDR3 runs 14 residues. In DNA, the CDR3 is TGTGCCAGCACGACAGGGACCAGCTACAATGAGCAGTTCTTC. This gives the protein CASTTGTSYNEQFF.

This sequence joins TRBV29-1 and TRBJ1-1; 10 nucleotides align to TRBD1. Germline CDR1 is SQVTM and CDR2 is ANQGSEA. The V segment lost 5 bases and the J segment 5 bases; nucleotides outside the gene matches: 11. The CDR3 consists of 15 residues. CDR3 in amino acids: CSVLIRTGGKTEAFF. CDR3 DNA sequence: TGCAGCGTTCTTATCCGGACAGGGGGAAAAACTGAAGCTTTCTTT.

This clone has just one count. The chain carries TRBV5-1 and TRBJ2-7; D gene unclear. The CDR3 extends over 11 amino acids. Germline V lookup: CDR1 SGHRS, CDR2 YFSETQ. Trimming removed 0 bases at V and 6 bases at J, with 4 bases between. The CDR3 loop reads CASSLGGEQYF. The CDR3 bases are TGCGCCAGCAGCTTGGGAGGCGAGCAGTACTTC.